The source of this T cell receptor (beta chain) is a study of OX40 agonist ivuxolimab in advanced cancers. The wider study: Head and neck, renal cell, melanoma or hepatocellular carcinoma were the cancers that dose-escalation patients had.

CDR1 and CDR2 from the germline V gene are SGHDT and YYEEEE. The CDR3 runs 19 residues. J gave up 6 bases and V 3 bases, and 13 bases lay outside the gene matches. Regarding the study as a whole: Among the nonresponders, some also had low normalized T-cell clonal expansion.

A remark on this clone: Its antigen is undetermined.

This table comes from immunoSEQ multiplex PCR, and its TCRdb copy is limited to in-frame clones, with some not included. The sample has 25,000 to 35,000 clones, 85% to 90% seen once. This TCR was recovered from an adult with an advanced solid tumor such as melanoma, head and neck, liver or kidney cancer. The sample here was CD4+ or CD8+ T cells sorted from blood, taken in a trial of the OX40 agonist ivuxolimab. The chain recombines TRBV5-6 with TRBJ2-2; TRBD2 matches at 14 bases. CDR3 DNA sequence: TGTGCCAGCAGCTGGGGGACTAGCGGGGGCCGACTAGAGGCCGGGGAGCTGTTTTTT. Its translation is CASSWGTSGGRLEAGELFF.